Presented here are 31 T cell receptor beta chains from one specimen sequenced in a study of T cells after posttransplantation cyclophosphamide. Profiling relied on immunoSEQ multiplex PCR, and the TCRdb table lists in-frame clones only, not all of them. The sample contains some 33,000 clones, roughly 91% of which appear only once. Cells defined as naive were viable CD3+CD4+ or CD3+CD8+ and CCR7+CD45RA+CD45RO-CD95-CD27+CD28+. The specimen sequenced was naive CD4+ T cells sorted from blood. The source of these receptors is a man aged 30-40 years in good health and a related stem cell transplant donor.

The rearrangement joins TRBV7-6 to TRBJ2-5; the D gene is possibly TRBD2 (5 bases). This CDR3 comprises 11 residues. Trimming stripped 4 bases from V and 5 bases from J, with 5 bases between. Per germline, CDR1 SGHVS and CDR2 FNYEAQ. The CDR3 region is CASSWEETQYF. The CDR3 DNA is TGTGCCAGCAGCTGGGAGGAGACCCAGTACTTC.

The V gene is TRBV5-1, the J gene TRBJ1-2, with a tentative D call TRBD1 (6 bases). V shed 5 bases and J shed 0 bases, with 14 bases lying between them. Germline CDR1 SGHRS, CDR2 YFSETQ. This CDR3 has 15 residues. The CDR3 is CASRLETGTNYGYTF. The DNA of the CDR3 is TGCGCCAGCAGGCTGGAGACAGGAACTAACTATGGCTACACCTTC.

The chain links TRBV4-3 to TRBJ1-2, with a possible D match to TRBD1 (5 bases). CDR1 is LGHNA, CDR2 YSLEER, per germline. V was cut by 5 bases and J by 8 bases, with 18 bases left in between. The CDR3 runs 14 residues. The DNA of the CDR3 is TGCGCCAGCAGCTCTGAAGGGAGGGGTGGGGGCTACACCTTC. As protein: CASSSEGRGGGYTF.

The rearrangement joins TRBV29-1 to TRBJ1-2; no clear D gene. The germline V gene encodes CDR1 SQVTM and CDR2 ANQGSEA. This CDR3 spans 12 amino acids. V was trimmed by 4 bases and J by 7 bases, leaving 13 bases between them. CDR3 DNA sequence: TGCAGCGTTGTTAGCAATATGGGTGGCTACACCTTC. This encodes CSVVSNMGGYTF. The complete variable domain, with remaining parts taken from reference TRBV29-1 and TRBJ1-2, reads SAVISQKPSRDICQRGTSLTIQCQVDSQVTMMFWYRQQPGQSLTLIATANQGSEATYESGFVIDKFPISRPNLTFSTLTVSNMSPEDSSIYLCSVVSNMGGYTFGSGTRLTVV.

The chain joins TRBV5-1 to TRBJ2-4; D may be TRBD2 (5 bases). Germline CDR1 reads SGHRS; CDR2 reads YFSETQ. This CDR3 has 14 amino acids. The V gene lost 4 bases and the J gene lost 8 bases, with 16 bases spanning the gap. CDR3 sequence reads: CASSVQDGRDIQYF. CDR3 in DNA: TGCGCCAGCAGCGTCCAGGACGGGCGGGACATTCAGTACTTC.

The rearrangement uses TRBV28 and TRBJ2-5; 9 bases fit TRBD1. The assigned J gene may be wrong: the sequence end matches TRBJ2-7 better. Germline V gene lookup returns CDR1 MDHEN and CDR2 SYDVKM. The CDR3 totals 14 residues. For the CDR3, the DNA is TGTGCCAGCAGCCTCCGACAGGGGGACTACGAGCAGTACTTC. The encoded protein is CASSLRQGDYEQYF.

The gene calls are TRBV11-2 and TRBJ2-7; 9 positions match TRBD2. V trimming: 0 bases; J trimming: 7 bases; junction bases outside the gene matches: 7. Germline V gene sequence: CDR1 SGHAT, CDR2 FQNNGV. The CDR3 runs 15 residues. CDR3 DNA sequence: TGTGCCAGCAGCTTAGAGCGGGGGGGGCCCGGAGAGCAGTACTTC. Its translation: CASSLERGGPGEQYF.

This clone came up a few times. The J gene is TRBJ2-1, the V gene TRBV27; TRBD1 agrees at 9 bases. Germline V gene data show CDR1 as MNHEY and CDR2 as SMNVEV (reference sequence). The CDR3 has 15 residues. V trimming: 6 bases; J trimming: 4 bases; junction bases outside the gene matches: 7. The CDR3: CASSTGQGWYNEQFF. The CDR3 region has the DNA TGTGCCAGCAGCACTGGACAGGGGTGGTACAATGAGCAGTTCTTC.

The V gene is TRBV13, the J gene TRBJ1-1; D unresolved. Germline V gives CDR1 PRHDT, CDR2 FYEKMQ (reference sequence). This CDR3 contains 16 residues. Trimming took off 1 base at V and 0 bases at J, with 12 bases between the two ends. In DNA form, the CDR3 reads TGTGCCAGCAGCTTAGCGCAGGCGATAATGAACACTGAAGCTTTCTTT. The encoded protein is CASSLAQAIMNTEAFF.

The V call is TRBV12-5, the J call TRBJ1-2; TRBD1 matches 8 bases. Germline CDR1 LGHNT, CDR2 FRNRAP. CDR3 length: 15 residues. The ends lost 5 bases at V and 8 bases at J; junction bases unmatched: 13. The chain's CDR3 is CASGHLDRAIMGYTF. The CDR3 DNA reads TGTGCTAGTGGTCACTTGGACAGGGCCATTATGGGCTACACCTTC.

The J gene is TRBJ1-1, the V gene TRBV5-4; D uncertain. This CDR3 region has 13 residues. From germline, CDR1 is SGHNT and CDR2 YYREEE (reference sequence). Trimming took 0 bases from V and 3 from J, leaving 6 bases between them. The DNA of the CDR3 is TGTGCCAGCAGCTTGGAGAGATACACTGAAGCTTTCTTT. It yields the protein CASSLERYTEAFF.

The rearrangement joins TRBV5-4 to TRBJ2-2, with TRBD2 matching over 9 bases. The CDR3 covers 17 residues. V shed 0 bases and J 3 bases; nucleotides not matched to a gene: 6. Per germline, CDR1 SGHNT and CDR2 YYREEE (reference sequence). CDR3 in DNA: TGTGCCAGCAGCTTGGAGGCGGGGGGGCCATACACCGGGGAGCTGTTTTTT. Protein: CASSLEAGGPYTGELFF.

The chain is built from TRBV5-1 and TRBJ2-7, with 8 positions matching TRBD1. Germline V gene lookup returns CDR1 SGHRS and CDR2 YFSETQ. CDR3 size: 16 residues. V shed 0 bases, J shed 6 bases, and the junction held 11 bases outside the gene matches. The CDR3 sequence is CASSLVPGQGNSEQYF. The CDR3 DNA sequence: TGCGCCAGCAGCTTGGTGCCAGGACAGGGCAATTCCGAGCAGTACTTC.

V and J are TRBV7-8 and TRBJ2-5; 10 bases match TRBD1. The CDR3 contains 16 residues. The trim removed 2 bases at V and 4 bases at J, leaving 7 bases unmatched. Germline lookup yields CDR1 SGHVS and CDR2 FQNEAQ. CDR3 DNA sequence: TGTGCCAGCAGCTTAAGGGACAGGGGACGGGGAGAGACCCAGTACTTC. It translates to CASSLRDRGRGETQYF.

This rearrangement joins TRBV7-9 to TRBJ2-3, with D possibly TRBD1 on 5 matching bases. This CDR3 comprises 14 residues. The germline V gene has CDR1 SEHNR and CDR2 FQNEAQ (reference sequence). Trimming cost V 4 bases and J 4 bases, with 12 bases left between them. In nucleotides, the CDR3 is TGTGCCAGCAGCTCAGGGATGTGGGCAGATACGCAGTATTTT. Translating it yields CASSSGMWADTQYF.

The V call is TRBV5-1, the J call TRBJ2-7; 9 bases fit TRBD1. Per germline, CDR1 SGHRS and CDR2 YFSETQ. The CDR3 has 15 amino acids. V shed 6 bases and J 1 base; nucleotides not matched to a gene: 8. The CDR3 DNA is TGCGCCAGCACCTGGGGGGGGACAGGGTCCTACGAGCAGTACTTC. Translation: CASTWGGTGSYEQYF. The full variable domain, completed using reference TRBV5-1 and TRBJ2-7, is KAGVTQTPRYLIKTRGQQVTLSCSPISGHRSVSWYQQTPGQGLQFLFEYFSETQRNKGNFPGRFSGRQFSNSRSEMNVSTLELGDSALYLCASTWGGTGSYEQYFGPGTRLTVT.

V usage is TRBV5-1 and J usage is TRBJ2-1; D is possibly TRBD2 (6 bases). The germline V and J ends were trimmed by 0 bases and 6 bases, with 10 bases remaining between them. Germline-derived CDR1 and CDR2 are SGHRS and YFSETQ. This CDR3 region has 14 residues. The CDR3 reads CASSLEAGRNEQFF. The CDR3 coding sequence is TGCGCCAGCAGCTTGGAGGCGGGGCGCAATGAGCAGTTCTTC.

Only one count was recorded for this clone. The chain carries TRBV6-6 and TRBJ1-6; tentative D call: TRBD1 (5 bases). Trimming removed 0 bases at V and 8 bases at J, with 11 bases between. Germline lookup yields CDR1 MNHNY and CDR2 SVGAGI (reference sequence). This CDR3 contains 15 residues. CDR3 residues: CASSYSTDRDSPLHF. DNA for the CDR3: TGTGCCAGCAGTTACTCTACCGACAGAGATTCACCCCTCCACTTT.

This clone occurred once. The J gene is TRBJ1-3, the V gene TRBV9; 7 nucleotides line up with TRBD1. Germline CDR1 and CDR2: SGDLS and YYNGEE. The CDR3 loop spans 17 amino acids. Trimming cost V 0 bases and J 0 bases; bases outside gene matches: 6. In nucleotides, the CDR3 is TGTGCCAGCAGCGTAGCATCTTGGACAGGCTCTGGAAACACCATATATTTT. Encoded protein: CASSVASWTGSGNTIYF.

This chain links TRBV2 with TRBJ1-2, with 9 bases identical to TRBD1. V was clipped by 7 bases and J by 1 base; unmatched bases: 4. CDR3 length: 14 residues. Germline CDR1 SNHLY, CDR2 FYNNEI. The CDR3 region is CASTRTGVNYGYTF. The CDR3 DNA reads TGTGCCAGCACCAGGACAGGGGTTAACTATGGCTACACCTTC.

The chain is built from TRBV6-5 and TRBJ2-3; tentative D call: TRBD1 (6 bases). Trimming removed 5 bases from V and 4 bases from J, with 13 bases in between. In germline, CDR1 is MNHEY, CDR2 SVGAGI. The CDR3 consists of 14 residues. The CDR3 protein is CASSPPGEPDTQYF. As DNA, the CDR3 is TGTGCCAGCAGTCCACCAGGGGAACCAGATACGCAGTATTTT.

The rearrangement joins TRBV4-1 to TRBJ1-2; D call uncertain. The V gene's germline CDR1 is MGHRA and CDR2 YSYEKL. With 1 base removed from V and 3 bases from J, the gap between germline ends came to 12 bases. This CDR3 comprises 15 residues. As DNA, the CDR3 is TGCGCCAGCAGCCAAGTGGGCAGCACCTACTATGGCTACACCTTC. This gives the protein CASSQVGSTYYGYTF.

The chain links TRBV6-5 to TRBJ1-5, with 8 bases matching TRBD1. CDR1 and CDR2 from the germline V gene are MNHEY and SVGAGI. CDR3 size: 15 residues. V trimming: 6 bases; J trimming: 0 bases; junction bases outside the gene matches: 4. In nucleotides, the CDR3 is TGTGCCAGCAGCCGGACAGGGAGTAGCAATCAGCCCCAGCATTTT. Protein product: CASSRTGSSNQPQHF.

This chain connects TRBV6-4 to TRBJ2-5, with TRBD1 matching 8 bases. Germline V gene data show CDR1 as MRHNA and CDR2 as SNTAGT. V dropped 6 bases and J dropped 3; count of bases not matched to a gene: 6. This CDR3 comprises 14 residues. CDR3 protein: CASRSGGEEETQYF. The CDR3 DNA is TGTGCCAGCAGATCAGGGGGCGAAGAAGAGACCCAGTACTTC.

This clone was counted a single time. J is TRBJ2-3 and V is TRBV5-1; 9 bases agree with TRBD1. The V gene's germline CDR1 is SGHRS and CDR2 YFSETQ. With V trimmed by 2 bases and J by 2 bases, 9 bases remained unmatched. This CDR3 has 17 residues. CDR3 coding DNA: TGCGCCAGCAGCTTAAAACGGACAGGGGTATTCACAGATACGCAGTATTTT. As protein: CASSLKRTGVFTDTQYF.

The chain has TRBV7-2 and TRBJ1-1; D call uncertain. V was trimmed by 5 bases and J by 0 bases, leaving 10 bases between them. The CDR3 is 14 residues long. Looked up from germline, CDR1 is SGHTA and CDR2 is FQGNSA. As DNA, the CDR3 is TGTGCCAGCAGCGGGAGGGAGGTGAACACTGAAGCTTTCTTT. It is translated as CASSGREVNTEAFF.

The rearrangement joins TRBV5-4 to TRBJ1-3; D may be TRBD1 (5 bases). Per germline, CDR1 SGHNT and CDR2 YYREEE (reference sequence). This CDR3 region has 15 residues. V lost 5 bases, J lost 2 bases, and 14 bases lay in between. CDR3 sequence reads: CASSFRGSTGNTIYF. The CDR3 DNA follows: TGTGCCAGCAGTTTTAGGGGATCGACTGGAAACACCATATATTTT.

The chain employs TRBV9 and TRBJ2-3; tentative D call: TRBD1 (6 bases). With 0 bases removed from V and 3 bases from J, the gap between germline ends came to 8 bases. Looked up from germline, CDR1 is SGDLS and CDR2 is YYNGEE. This CDR3 contains 14 residues. CDR3 sequence (DNA): TGTGCCAGCAGCGTAGGGGACACGACAGATACGCAGTATTTT. This sequence encodes CASSVGDTTDTQYF.

V and J are TRBV29-1 and TRBJ2-1, with 7 bases lining up with TRBD1. V shed 6 bases, J shed 2 bases, and the junction held 13 bases outside the gene matches. The CDR3 totals 16 residues. Germline loops: CDR1 SQVTM, CDR2 ANQGSEA. CDR3 bases: TGCAGCGTACAGGGGACCCAATCTTACACCTACAATGAGCAGTTCTTC. This sequence encodes CSVQGTQSYTYNEQFF.

The chain is built from TRBV19 and TRBJ2-2; TRBD1 aligns across 7 bases. This CDR3 has 13 amino acids. Trimming cost V 5 bases and J 7 bases; bases outside gene matches: 4. Per the germline V gene, CDR1 is LNHDA and CDR2 is SQIVND (reference sequence). The CDR3 sequence: CASSPQGVGELFF. The CDR3 nucleotides read TGTGCCAGTAGTCCTCAGGGGGTCGGGGAGCTGTTTTTT.

The chain joins TRBV9 to TRBJ1-2; D not resolved. The CDR3 loop spans 12 amino acids. The germline CDR1 and CDR2 sequences are SGDLS and YYNGEE. Between the trimmed V and J ends, which lost 4 bases and 5 bases, there was a span of 9 bases. The CDR3 bases are TGTGCCAGCAGCCCACGGGGATATGGCTACACCTTC. Translated, it gives CASSPRGYGYTF.